These 4 T cell receptor beta chains were all obtained from the same sample, sequenced in a study of T-cell memory formation after mild COVID-19. TCRdb used MiXCR to reprocess the 5' RACE reads, holding one entry per CDR3 protein. The sample consists of approximately 350,000 distinct CDR3 sequences, approximately 29% of them appearing once. Sequencing was carried out using PBMCs or a T cell subset sorted from them (not recorded which). These receptors were obtained from an adult woman who had mild COVID-19 (a few samples of this study predate the infection). Cell type and time point are not known.

J is TRBJ2-4 and V is TRBV24-1; 8 nucleotides line up with TRBD2. With 4 bases clipped from V and 1 base from J, the junction kept 2 bases outside the gene matches. The CDR3 is 15 amino acids. CDR1 KGHDR and CDR2 SFDVKD come from the germline V gene. CDR3 loop: CATSEASGAKNIQYF. As DNA, the CDR3 is TGTGCCACCAGTGAAGCTAGCGGGGCCAAAAACATTCAGTACTTC.

J is TRBJ1-1 and V is TRBV7-2; D is ambiguous. CDR3 length: 15 amino acids. Germline V gene lookup returns CDR1 SGHTA and CDR2 FQGNSA. V gave up 1 base and J gave up 0 bases, with 9 bases separating them. The CDR3 reads CASSLDPRLNTEAFF. CDR3 bases: TGTGCCAGCAGCTTAGATCCGAGATTGAACACTGAAGCTTTCTTT. The full variable domain, completed using reference TRBV7-2 and TRBJ1-1, is GAGVSQSPSNKVTEKGKDVELRCDPISGHTALYWYRQSLGQGLEFLIYFQGNSAPDKSGLPSDRFSAERTGGSVSTLTIQRTQQEDSAVYLCASSLDPRLNTEAFFGQGTRLTVV.

J is TRBJ2-5 and V is TRBV7-2; D is unresolved. The germline V and J ends were trimmed by 1 base and 0 bases, with 3 bases remaining between them. Germline V lookup: CDR1 SGHTA, CDR2 FQGNSA. The length of the CDR3 is 13 residues. The CDR3: CASSLVDQETQYF. The CDR3, as DNA: TGTGCCAGCAGCTTAGTGGACCAAGAGACCCAGTACTTC.

This clonotype was counted between two and nine times. This rearrangement joins TRBV24-1 to TRBJ2-5; 12 nucleotides line up with TRBD2. V trimming: 3 bases; J trimming: 5 bases; junction bases outside the gene matches: 12. The CDR3 contains 18 residues. CDR1 and CDR2 (germline): KGHDR, SFDVKD. DNA for the CDR3: TGTGCCACCAGTGATGCCACGACTAGCGGGAGAGGGCTTGAGACCCAGTACTTC. Translation: CATSDATTSGRGLETQYF.